The clone carrying this T cell receptor beta chain was seen only once. Germline V gives CDR1 SGHAT, CDR2 FQNNGV. Trimming took off 5 bases at V and 11 bases at J, with 16 bases between the two ends. This CDR3 comprises 14 residues. Sequencing used immunoSEQ multiplex PCR; TCRdb keeps in-frame clones, though not all of them. The sample lists about 81,000 clones, around 92% occurring once. This specimen belongs to a study of technical replicates of blood from a few donors. The J gene is TRBJ2-6, the V gene TRBV11-2; possibly TRBD2 for D (5 bases). The receptor was derived from a human donor in good health. Sequenced material: T cells isolated from PBMCs. CDR3 coding DNA: TGTGCCAGCAGCCCATGGACTCTTTCGGACGTCCTGACTTTC. Protein product: CASSPWTLSDVLTF.